Below are 11 T cell receptor beta chains sequenced from a single sample in a study of blood T cell repertoires in COVID-19. This table comes from immunoSEQ multiplex PCR, and its TCRdb copy is limited to in-frame clones, with some not included. The sample consists of more than 200,000 clones, approximately 78% of them appearing once. The sequenced sample was peripheral blood. These receptors all stem from a woman of 80 years or more with COVID-19, enrolled during active disease.

V and J are TRBV12-5 and TRBJ1-1; D uncertain. The CDR3 is 17 residues long. The germline V gene has CDR1 LGHNT and CDR2 FRNRAP. The V end was cut by 3 bases, the J end by 1 base, with 18 bases between. The CDR3 sequence is CASGLGRGREGNTEAFF. CDR3 DNA sequence: TGTGCTAGTGGTTTAGGGCGAGGGCGGGAGGGGAACACTGAAGCTTTCTTT. The full variable domain, in which reference TRBV12-5 and TRBJ1-1 provide the parts outside the CDR3, is DARVTQTPRHKVTEMGQEVTMRCQPILGHNTVFWYRQTMMQGLELLAYFRNRAPLDDSGMPKDRFSAEMPDATLATLKIQPSEPRDSAVYFCASGLGRGREGNTEAFFGQGTRLTVV.

The chain couples TRBV9 to TRBJ2-1; TRBD2 agrees at 9 bases. The germline V gene encodes CDR1 SGDLS and CDR2 YYNGEE. V trimming: 2 bases; J trimming: 8 bases; junction bases outside the gene matches: 5. This CDR3 has 14 amino acids. The CDR3 DNA reads TGTGCCAGCAGCGTTGGGCGGGGGGGCCATGAGCAGTTCTTC. Residues: CASSVGRGGHEQFF.

The chain joins TRBV19 to TRBJ1-1; 7 bases agree with TRBD1. The CDR3 totals 13 residues. J was trimmed by 1 base and V by 8 bases; bases with no gene match: 4. Germline CDR1 LNHDA, CDR2 SQIVND (reference sequence). The CDR3 sequence is CASQGQKNTEAFF. The CDR3 DNA reads TGTGCCAGTCAGGGACAGAAGAACACTGAAGCTTTCTTT.

This chain joins TRBV10-3 and TRBJ2-7, with 7 bases fitting TRBD1. CDR1 ENHRY and CDR2 SYGVKD come from the germline V gene. The CDR3 length is 13 residues. Germline trimming cut 6 bases from V and 3 bases from J; bases unmatched to any gene: 5. The CDR3 DNA is TGTGCCATCAGACAGGGGCCTGACTACGAGCAGTACTTC. Protein sequence: CAIRQGPDYEQYF.

V usage is TRBV7-9 and J usage is TRBJ1-4, with 11 bases identical to TRBD1. Germline-derived CDR1 and CDR2 are SEHNR and FQNEAQ (reference sequence). After removal of 5 bases from V and 7 bases from J, the junction contained 6 bases not matched to a gene. The CDR3 runs 15 residues. The CDR3 DNA follows: TGTGCCAGCAGCCCGGGACAGGGGGAAGGTGAAAAACTGTTTTTT. Protein: CASSPGQGEGEKLFF.

The chain couples TRBV5-6 to TRBJ1-4; the match to TRBD1 covers 7 bases. The CDR3 is 14 amino acids. Germline V gene data show CDR1 as SGHDT and CDR2 as YYEEEE. Germline trimming cut 0 bases from V and 11 bases from J; bases unmatched to any gene: 7. The CDR3 spells CASSLGTGVKKLFF. The CDR3 DNA reads as TGTGCCAGCAGCTTGGGGACAGGAGTTAAGAAACTGTTTTTT.

This rearrangement joins TRBV11-2 to TRBJ1-1; D ambiguous. CDR3 length equals 15 residues. V lost 5 bases to trimming and J lost 0 bases, with 13 bases between them. Germline loops: CDR1 SGHAT, CDR2 FQNNGV. The CDR3 nucleotides are TGTGCCAGCAGCCCCGCGCGGGGAATGAACACTGAAGCTTTCTTT. Its translation is CASSPARGMNTEAFF.

This clone was detected only once. The rearrangement uses TRBV5-1 and TRBJ1-1; 7 bases line up with TRBD1. Per the germline V gene, CDR1 is SGHRS and CDR2 is YFSETQ. CDR3 length: 14 residues. J lost 3 bases, V lost 4 bases, and 6 bases had no gene match. CDR3 loop: CASSLRTGHTEAFF. The DNA of the CDR3 is TGCGCCAGCAGCCTCCGGACAGGCCACACTGAAGCTTTCTTT.

Written as DNA, the CDR3 is TGTGCCAGCAGCTTAGCGGGAGGGCCAAATACGCAGTATTTT. It encodes CASSLAGGPNTQYF. The chain has TRBV7-2 and TRBJ2-3, with 7 positions matching TRBD2. V shed 0 bases, J shed 7 bases, and the junction held 4 bases outside the gene matches. The CDR3 sequence is 14 residues long. The germline V gene has CDR1 SGHTA and CDR2 FQGNSA.

The V gene is TRBV14, the J gene TRBJ2-1, with 8 bases aligning to TRBD2. V was clipped by 4 bases and J by 7 bases; unmatched bases: 9. Germline V gene lookup returns CDR1 SGHDN and CDR2 FVKESK. The CDR3 spans 15 residues. The CDR3 DNA follows: TGTGCCAGCAGCCTCGGCGGGAGGCCGAGGAATGAGCAGTTCTTC. Protein sequence: CASSLGGRPRNEQFF. The full variable domain, rest sourced from reference TRBV14 and TRBJ2-1, is EAGVTQFPSHSVIEKGQTVTLRCDPISGHDNLYWYRRVMGKEIKFLLHFVKESKQDESGMPNNRFLAERTGGTYSTLKVQPAELEDSGVYFCASSLGGRPRNEQFFGPGTRLTVL.

The V call is TRBV19, the J call TRBJ1-4, with 8 bases lining up with TRBD1. Trimming took 1 base from V and 12 from J; bases not matched to a gene: 7. From germline, CDR1 is LNHDA and CDR2 SQIVND (reference sequence). The CDR3 covers 14 residues. The CDR3 protein is CASSIGQGAAELFF. The CDR3 DNA follows: TGTGCCAGTAGTATAGGCCAGGGGGCCGCGGAACTGTTTTTT.